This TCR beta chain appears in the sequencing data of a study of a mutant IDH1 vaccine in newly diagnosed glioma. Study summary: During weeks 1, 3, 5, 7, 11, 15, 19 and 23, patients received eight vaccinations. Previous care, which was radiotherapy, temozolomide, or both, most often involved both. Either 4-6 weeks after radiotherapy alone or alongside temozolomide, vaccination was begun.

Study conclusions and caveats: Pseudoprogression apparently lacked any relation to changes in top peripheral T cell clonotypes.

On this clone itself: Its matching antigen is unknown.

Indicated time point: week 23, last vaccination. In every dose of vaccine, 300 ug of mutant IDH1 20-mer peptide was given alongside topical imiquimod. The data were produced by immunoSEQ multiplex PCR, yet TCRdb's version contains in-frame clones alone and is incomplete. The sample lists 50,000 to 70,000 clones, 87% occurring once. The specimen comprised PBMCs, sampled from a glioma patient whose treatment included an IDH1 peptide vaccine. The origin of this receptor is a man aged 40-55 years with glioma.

The CDR3 DNA is TGTGCCAGTAGGGGACCTATGAACACTGAAGCTTTCTTT. This codes for CASRGPMNTEAFF. The chain recombines TRBV19 with TRBJ1-1; D might be TRBD1 (5 bases). The V end lost 6 bases, the J end lost 0 bases, and 8 bases lay between the germline ends. Germline V gives CDR1 LNHDA, CDR2 SQIVND (reference sequence). The CDR3 sequence is 13 residues long. Full variable domain (missing parts from reference TRBV19 and TRBJ1-1): DGGITQSPKYLFRKEGQNVTLSCEQNLNHDAMYWYRQDPGQGLRLIYYSQIVNDFQKGDIAEGYSVSREKKESFPLTVTSAQKNPTAFYLCASRGPMNTEAFFGQGTRLTVV.